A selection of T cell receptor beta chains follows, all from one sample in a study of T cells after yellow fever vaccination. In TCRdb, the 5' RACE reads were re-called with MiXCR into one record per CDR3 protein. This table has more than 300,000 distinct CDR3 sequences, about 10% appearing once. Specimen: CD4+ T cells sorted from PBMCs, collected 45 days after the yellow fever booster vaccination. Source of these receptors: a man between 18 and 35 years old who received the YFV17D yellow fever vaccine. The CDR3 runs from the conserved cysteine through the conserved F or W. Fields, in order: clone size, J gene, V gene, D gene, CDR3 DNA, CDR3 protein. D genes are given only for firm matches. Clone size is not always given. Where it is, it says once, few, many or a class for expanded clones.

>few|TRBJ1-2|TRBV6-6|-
TGTGCCAGCAGTAGTACTTCTAACTATGGCTACACCTTC
CASSSTSNYGYTF
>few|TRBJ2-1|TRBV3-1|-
TGTGCCAGCAGCCAAGATCTGGGTGAGCAGTTCTTC
CASSQDLGEQFF
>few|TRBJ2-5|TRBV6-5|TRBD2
TGTGCCAGCAGTAGCGGGGGGGCGTTTGAGACCCAGTACTTC
CASSSGGAFETQYF
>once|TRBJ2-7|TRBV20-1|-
TGCAGTGCTAGGTACAGCCAGGGGCTTTTTGCCTACGAGCAGTACTTC
CSARYSQGLFAYEQYF
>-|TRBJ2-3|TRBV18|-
TGTGCCAGCTCACCAGCTTTCGGGTTTGCTAGCACAGATACGCAGTATTTT
CASSPAFGFASTDTQYF
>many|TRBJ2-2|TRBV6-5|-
TGTGCCAGCAGCCGACAGGCGAACACCGGGGAGCTGTTTTTT
CASSRQANTGELFF
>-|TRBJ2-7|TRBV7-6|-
TGTGCCAGCAGCCAGGGGTCAGGGAATGTCTACGAGCAGTACTTC
CASSQGSGNVYEQYF
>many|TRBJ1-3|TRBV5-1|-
TGCGCCAGCAGCTTGGACCCAGGGTATACCGGAAACACCATATATTTT
CASSLDPGYTGNTIYF
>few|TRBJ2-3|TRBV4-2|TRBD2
TGTGCCAGCAGCCTCGCGGGGGACCAAGATACGCAGTATTTT
CASSLAGDQDTQYF
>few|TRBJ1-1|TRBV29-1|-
TGCAGCGTTCGTTGGGACACTGAAGCTTTCTTT
CSVRWDTEAFF
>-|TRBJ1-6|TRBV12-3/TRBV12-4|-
TGTGCCAGCACCCGGGCCTATACTTCACCCCTCCACTTT
CASTRAYTSPLHF
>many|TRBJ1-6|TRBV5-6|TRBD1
TGTGCCAGCGTTGGACAGGGAGGAGGAGGCACCCTCCACTTT
CASVGQGGGGTLHF
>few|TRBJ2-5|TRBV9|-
TGTGCCAGCAGCGTCGACCCGGTAGAGACCCAGTACTTC
CASSVDPVETQYF
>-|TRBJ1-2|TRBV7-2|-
TGTGCCAGCAGCTTGGGACGGGTGAACTATGGCTACACCTTC
CASSLGRVNYGYTF
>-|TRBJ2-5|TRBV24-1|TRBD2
TGTGCCACCAGTGATCCCGTAGCGGGAGAGACCCAGTACTTC
CATSDPVAGETQYF
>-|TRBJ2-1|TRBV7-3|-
TGTGCCAGCAGCTTGGAGGCGGCCTCCTACAATGAGCAGTTCTTC
CASSLEAASYNEQFF
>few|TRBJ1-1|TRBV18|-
TGTGCCAGCTCACCACGAAGGGGCGCTGAAGCTTTCTTT
CASSPRRGAEAFF
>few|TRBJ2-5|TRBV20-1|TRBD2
TGCAGTGCTAGAAAACTAGCGGGGATCGGGCAAGAGACCCAGTACTTC
CSARKLAGIGQETQYF
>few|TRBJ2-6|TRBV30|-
TGTGCCTGGAGTTTCTCGTCCGCAGGGGCCAACGTCCTGACTTTC
CAWSFSSAGANVLTF
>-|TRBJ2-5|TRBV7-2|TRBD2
TGTGCCAGCAGCTTAGCCCGGTGGCGGGGGCAAGAGACCCAGTACTTC
CASSLARWRGQETQYF
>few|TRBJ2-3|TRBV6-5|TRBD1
TGTGCCAGCACCCCCGACAGGGGGCACCTAGATACGCAGTATTTT
CASTPDRGHLDTQYF
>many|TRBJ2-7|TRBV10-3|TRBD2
TGTGCCATCAGGCGGGAGATCGCAGATCCTGCCGAGTACTTC
CAIRREIADPAEYF
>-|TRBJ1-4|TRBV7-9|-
TGTGCCAGCAGCTTACACAGCCTAAAACTGTTTTTT
CASSLHSLKLFF
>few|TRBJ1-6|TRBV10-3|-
TGTGCCATCAGTAGCGGATACACGAATTCACCCCTCCACTTT
CAISSGYTNSPLHF
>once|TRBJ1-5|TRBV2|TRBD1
TGTGCCAGCAACCGGGACAGGGGGCTCCAGCCCGAGCATTTT
CASNRDRGLQPEHF
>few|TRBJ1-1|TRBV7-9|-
TGTGCCGTAGGAGTAGGGTCGGGCACTGAAGCTTTCTTT
CAVGVGSGTEAFF
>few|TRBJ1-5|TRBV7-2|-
TGTGCCAGCAGCTCGTCCGTCGGCAGATCTAATCAGCCCCAGCATTTT
CASSSSVGRSNQPQHF
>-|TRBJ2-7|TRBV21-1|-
TGTGCCAGCAGCAACGAAGGACAGGGGCCACCCCGGTCCCCCTACGAGCAGTACTTC
CASSNEGQGPPRSPYEQYF
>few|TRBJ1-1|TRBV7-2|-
TGTGCCAGCAGCCCCCAGCTCAGGGGCACTGAAGCTTTCTTT
CASSPQLRGTEAFF
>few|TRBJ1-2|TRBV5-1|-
TGCGCCAGCAGCTTGGGTTTACAGGGAAGCGGCTACACCTTC
CASSLGLQGSGYTF
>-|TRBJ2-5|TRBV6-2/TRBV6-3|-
TGTGCCAGCAGCCCGGCCGGGCCCGAGACCCAGTACTTC
CASSPAGPETQYF
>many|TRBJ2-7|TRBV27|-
TGTGCCAGCAGTTTATGGGAGAGCTCCTACGAGCAGTACTTC
CASSLWESSYEQYF
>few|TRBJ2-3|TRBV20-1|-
TGCAGTGCTAGCCGCCTGGAACAGATTAGCACAGATACGCAGTATTTT
CSASRLEQISTDTQYF
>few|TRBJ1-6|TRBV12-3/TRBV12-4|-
TGTGCCAGCGGACTCGGGGCGACATGGAATTCACCCCTCCACTTT
CASGLGATWNSPLHF